Presented here are 32 T cell receptor beta chains from one specimen sequenced in a study of TIL therapy for anti-PD-1-resistant metastatic lung cancer. The sample's time point: pre-treatment sample, taken before nivolumab and TIL therapy. The tumor samples were excised metastases, mostly pleural nodules or supraclavicular lymph nodes. The immunoSEQ assay was v3. The protocol was immunoSEQ multiplex PCR, while the TCRdb copy is restricted to in-frame clones and leaves out a portion. The data contain about 8,000 clones, roughly 74% of them singletons. This material consisted of tumor tissue, taken at baseline. These receptors originate from a person between 30 and 80 years old with non-small cell lung cancer.

V is TRBV19 and J is TRBJ1-2, with unresolved D. The CDR3 consists of 15 residues. Germline CDR1 is LNHDA and CDR2 is SQIVND (reference sequence). V was pared by 3 bases and J by 0 bases, with 11 bases between. This CDR3 is CASSIDAWTNYGYTF. In DNA, the CDR3 is TGTGCCAGTAGTATTGATGCGTGGACTAACTATGGCTACACCTTC.

As for this clone: The sample carries other DNA sequences with the same CDR3. This sequence joins TRBV6-5 and TRBJ2-7; 9 bases agree with TRBD2. The germline V gene encodes CDR1 MNHEY and CDR2 SVGAGI. This CDR3 has 13 residues. V shed 5 bases, J shed 5 bases, and the junction held 4 bases outside the gene matches. The CDR3 spells CASSIASGNEQYF. CDR3 nucleotides: TGTGCCAGCAGTATCGCTAGCGGGAACGAGCAGTACTTC.

The rearrangement joins TRBV5-4 to TRBJ1-2, with D perhaps matching TRBD1 (5 bases). CDR3 length equals 15 residues. The V gene's germline CDR1 is SGHNT and CDR2 YYREEE (reference sequence). The ends were cut back, 1 base at V and 1 base at J, with 11 bases in the middle. CDR3 nucleotides: TGTGCCAGCAGCTTGATCCAGGGTCTTAACTATGGCTACACCTTC. It yields the protein CASSLIQGLNYGYTF. Supplemented by reference TRBV5-4 and TRBJ1-2, the full variable domain reads ETGVTQSPTHLIKTRGQQVTLRCSSQSGHNTVSWYQQALGQGPQFIFQYYREEENGRGNFPPRFSGLQFPNYSSELNVNALELDDSALYLCASSLIQGLNYGYTFGSGTRLTVV.

The rearrangement uses TRBV11-3 and TRBJ2-2; D unresolved. Germline V gene sequence: CDR1 SGHNT, CDR2 YENEEA. Between the trimmed V and J ends, which lost 5 bases and 5 bases, there was a span of 9 bases. The CDR3 loop spans 13 amino acids. The CDR3 spells CASSPSITGELFF. The CDR3 DNA follows: TGTGCCAGCAGCCCATCGATTACCGGGGAGCTGTTTTTT.

This clone showed up just once. This chain's CDR3 is CASSQDRAHEQYF. The CDR3 coding sequence is TGCGCCAGCAGCCAAGATCGTGCGCACGAGCAGTACTTC. The chain is built from TRBV4-3 and TRBJ2-7, with unresolved D. Trimming removed 0 bases at V and 5 bases at J, with 8 bases between. Germline lookup yields CDR1 LGHNA and CDR2 YSLEER. This CDR3 region has 13 residues.

This rearrangement joins TRBV9 to TRBJ1-4; D unclear. Between the trimmed V and J ends, which lost 4 bases and 8 bases, there was a span of 15 bases. The CDR3 totals 14 residues. Per the germline V gene, CDR1 is SGDLS and CDR2 is YYNGEE. The CDR3 bases are TGTGCCAGCAGCCCCTCTTCGAGTAGCGAAAAACTGTTTTTT. Translating it yields CASSPSSSSEKLFF.

The chain links TRBV19 to TRBJ2-5, with 9 nucleotides matching TRBD1. J was trimmed by 4 bases and V by 4 bases; bases with no gene match: 7. CDR3 length: 15 residues. Germline lookup yields CDR1 LNHDA and CDR2 SQIVND (reference sequence). The DNA of the CDR3 is TGTGCCAGTAGTACCGGGACAGGGTTTCGAGAGACCCAGTACTTC. Its protein is CASSTGTGFRETQYF.

V usage is TRBV7-2 and J usage is TRBJ2-5; 12 bases align to TRBD2. The CDR3 length is 16 residues. CDR1 SGHTA and CDR2 FQGNSA come from the germline V gene. Losses at the gene ends were 4 bases for V and 5 bases for J; bases not matched to a gene: 8. This CDR3 is CASSSLAGGPSETQYF. CDR3 sequence (DNA): TGTGCCAGCAGCTCTCTAGCGGGGGGGCCTTCTGAGACCCAGTACTTC.

The chain carries TRBV30 and TRBJ2-2, with 10 bases aligning to TRBD2. The V and J ends lost 7 bases and 7 bases, in that order; junction bases with no gene match: 9. CDR1 is GTSNPN and CDR2 is SVGIG in the germline V gene (reference sequence). The CDR3 loop spans 14 amino acids. The CDR3 reads CASPRTSGGGELFF. As DNA, the CDR3 is TGTGCCTCCCCACGGACTAGCGGAGGCGGGGAGCTGTTTTTT.

The gene calls are TRBV4-2 and TRBJ2-5, with 8 bases fitting TRBD2. The V gene's germline CDR1 is LGHNA and CDR2 YNFKEQ. CDR3 length: 16 residues. The V segment lost 4 bases and the J segment 4 bases; nucleotides outside the gene matches: 11. The CDR3: CASSPAPGSGGETQYF. CDR3 bases: TGTGCCAGCAGCCCTGCCCCCGGGAGCGGGGGAGAGACCCAGTACTTC.

The rearrangement joins TRBV5-4 to TRBJ2-2; perhaps TRBD2 as D (6 bases). Per the germline V gene, CDR1 is SGHNT and CDR2 is YYREEE (reference sequence). V lost 4 bases, J lost 0 bases, and 13 bases lay in between. The CDR3 has 16 residues. The CDR3 DNA is TGTGCCAGCAGCCCGTGGGGCGGGGCGAACACCGGGGAGCTGTTTTTT. Protein sequence: CASSPWGGANTGELFF.

J is TRBJ1-1 and V is TRBV28; maybe TRBD1 (6 bases). The CDR3 contains 14 residues. V was cut by 3 bases and J by 3 bases, with 11 bases left in between. In germline, CDR1 is MDHEN, CDR2 SYDVKM. CDR3 sequence: CASSFTGRDTEAFF. The CDR3 DNA is TGTGCCAGCAGTTTTACAGGGCGCGACACTGAAGCTTTCTTT.

The rearrangement joins TRBV27 to TRBJ2-7; tentatively, D is TRBD1 or TRBD2 (5 bases each). This CDR3 has 15 residues. Between the trimmed V and J ends, which lost 10 bases and 2 bases, there was a span of 21 bases. Germline lookup yields CDR1 MNHEY and CDR2 SMNVEV (reference sequence). The CDR3 sequence: CATRAKTGTPYEQYF. DNA of the CDR3: TGTGCCACCAGGGCCAAAACCGGGACCCCCTACGAGCAGTACTTC.

This clone was picked up one time. The chain joins TRBV6-5 to TRBJ2-2; D is undetermined. V was shortened by 2 bases and J by 8 bases, with 12 bases between the two germline ends. Germline V gene lookup returns CDR1 MNHEY and CDR2 SVGAGI. The CDR3 extends over 14 amino acids. The CDR3 sequence: CASSYHRTSGELFF. CDR3 DNA sequence: TGTGCCAGCAGTTACCATCGGACCTCAGGGGAGCTGTTTTTT.

The J gene is TRBJ2-3, the V gene TRBV9; the match to TRBD1 covers 9 bases. The germline gives CDR1 SGDLS, CDR2 YYNGEE. This CDR3 has 17 residues. V dropped 0 bases and J dropped 4; count of bases not matched to a gene: 9. CDR3 in amino acids: CASSVVGVQGASDTQYF. The CDR3 nucleotides are TGTGCCAGCAGCGTAGTCGGAGTACAGGGGGCCTCAGATACGCAGTATTTT.

This clone was seen a few times. This sample also contains other DNA sequences that code for the same CDR3. The chain carries TRBV5-8 and TRBJ2-7, with 8 nucleotides matching TRBD1. Trimming cost V 0 bases and J 6 bases; bases outside gene matches: 5. CDR1 and CDR2 (germline): SGHTS, YDEGEE. The CDR3 totals 14 residues. The CDR3: CASSLGQGIREQYF. As DNA, the CDR3 is TGTGCCAGCAGCTTGGGACAGGGGATTCGCGAGCAGTACTTC.

The genes are TRBV4-3 and TRBJ1-5; TRBD1 is a possible D gene (5 bases). Germline lookup yields CDR1 LGHNA and CDR2 YSLEER. V lost 5 bases and J 4 bases, leaving 15 bases between the germline ends. The CDR3 consists of 15 residues. CDR3 protein: CASSARPWGNQPQHF. CDR3 in DNA: TGCGCCAGCAGCGCGCGCCCTTGGGGGAATCAGCCCCAGCATTTT.

The rearrangement uses TRBV28 and TRBJ1-3, with TRBD1 identical over 9 bases. CDR3 size: 15 residues. J lost 2 bases, V lost 4 bases, and 3 bases had no gene match. CDR1 and CDR2 from the germline V gene are MDHEN and SYDVKM. The CDR3 region is CASSSTGGPGNTIYF. The CDR3 region has the DNA TGTGCCAGCAGTTCTACAGGGGGCCCTGGAAACACCATATATTTT.

The chain employs TRBV6-5 and TRBJ2-1; possibly TRBD1 for D (5 bases). CDR3 length: 13 amino acids. Trimming removed 6 bases from V and 5 bases from J, with 11 bases in between. The germline gives CDR1 MNHEY, CDR2 SVGAGI. CDR3 in DNA: TGTGCCAGCAGACAGGTTGCGGACAATGAGCAGTTCTTC. It codes for CASRQVADNEQFF.

J is TRBJ2-1 and V is TRBV5-1; 8 nucleotides align to TRBD1. Germline V gene lookup returns CDR1 SGHRS and CDR2 YFSETQ. With 4 bases clipped from V and 8 bases from J, the junction kept 2 bases outside the gene matches. The CDR3 sequence is 12 residues long. Written as DNA, the CDR3 is TGCGCCAGCAGCAACAGGGGGTATGAGCAGTTCTTC. Translated, it gives CASSNRGYEQFF. Variable domain in full (rest from reference TRBV5-1 and TRBJ2-1): KAGVTQTPRYLIKTRGQQVTLSCSPISGHRSVSWYQQTPGQGLQFLFEYFSETQRNKGNFPGRFSGRQFSNSRSEMNVSTLELGDSALYLCASSNRGYEQFFGPGTRLTVL.

The chain joins TRBV7-9 to TRBJ2-1; TRBD2 aligns across 14 bases. The J segment lost 9 bases and the V segment lost 4 bases, leaving 5 bases of the junction unmatched. The germline V gene encodes CDR1 SEHNR and CDR2 FQNEAQ (reference sequence). The CDR3 runs to 15 residues. The CDR3 reads CASSYGTSGGGEQFF. The CDR3 DNA reads as TGTGCCAGCAGCTATGGGACTAGCGGGGGAGGTGAGCAGTTCTTC.

The V call is TRBV15, the J call TRBJ1-3; D is uncertain. Germline V gives CDR1 LNHNV, CDR2 YYDKDF (reference sequence). This CDR3 comprises 17 residues. Between the trimmed V and J ends, which lost 0 bases and 0 bases, there was a span of 12 bases. CDR3 amino acids: CATSRDLATLSGNTIYF. CDR3 in DNA: TGTGCCACCAGCAGAGATTTGGCAACCCTCTCTGGAAACACCATATATTTT.

The V and J genes are TRBV28 and TRBJ2-3; the D gene is possibly TRBD2 (6 bases). The CDR3 runs to 15 residues. The V end lost 7 bases, the J end lost 3 bases, and 17 bases lay between the germline ends. CDR1 is MDHEN, CDR2 SYDVKM, per germline. In DNA, the CDR3 is TGTGCCAGCATGTCCCCAACGGGACTTACAGATACGCAGTATTTT. Residues: CASMSPTGLTDTQYF.

This clone was observed a single time. This rearrangement joins TRBV7-3 to TRBJ2-3, with TRBD2 matching over 10 bases. This CDR3 region has 15 residues. The germline V gene has CDR1 SGHTA and CDR2 FQGTGA. V was pared by 3 bases and J by 2 bases, with 2 bases of the junction left unmatched. Here the CDR3 DNA reads TGTGCCAGCAGCTTGGGGACTAGCGACACAGATACGCAGTATTTT. Protein: CASSLGTSDTDTQYF.

This clone appeared a single time. The CDR3, as DNA: TGTGCCAGCAGCGAACAGGGGGTTTTTAATTCACCCCTCCACTTT. Encoded protein: CASSEQGVFNSPLHF. The rearrangement uses TRBV6-5 and TRBJ1-6, with 8 bases matching TRBD1. Trimming took 6 bases from V and 6 from J; bases not matched to a gene: 7. Germline V gene data show CDR1 as MNHEY and CDR2 as SVGAGI. The CDR3 covers 15 residues.

The rearrangement links TRBV15 to TRBJ2-1; TRBD2 matches at 9 bases. Per the germline V gene, CDR1 is LNHNV and CDR2 is YYDKDF (reference sequence). The V gene end was trimmed by 0 bases and the J gene end by 8 bases; junction bases not matched to a gene: 8. The CDR3 sequence is 16 residues long. DNA of the CDR3: TGTGCCACCAGCAGAGACGCAGGACTAGCGTTCGATGAGCAGTTCTTC. This codes for CATSRDAGLAFDEQFF.

This chain uses TRBV14 with TRBJ2-1; TRBD2 agrees at 7 bases. CDR1 is SGHDN, CDR2 FVKESK, per germline. The CDR3 has 15 residues. V dropped 1 base and J dropped 6; count of bases not matched to a gene: 6. DNA for the CDR3: TGTGCCAGCAGCCAAGGTACTAGCGAGGCCAATGAGCAGTTCTTC. Translating it yields CASSQGTSEANEQFF.

This chain links TRBV6-5 with TRBJ2-7; TRBD1 matches at 9 bases. V trimming: 5 bases; J trimming: 4 bases; junction bases outside the gene matches: 3. This CDR3 has 13 amino acids. Germline assignment: CDR1 MNHEY and CDR2 SVGAGI. The CDR3 DNA follows: TGTGCCAGCAGTGGACAGGGGTGGTACGAGCAGTACTTC. Residues: CASSGQGWYEQYF.

The gene calls are TRBV28 and TRBJ2-3, with 10 bases identical to TRBD1. The germline CDR1 and CDR2 sequences are MDHEN and SYDVKM. V lost 3 bases and J lost 3; bases outside the gene matches: 3. CDR3 size: 15 residues. The CDR3, as DNA: TGTGCCAGCAGTTTCGGGACAGGGGCAACAGATACGCAGTATTTT. This encodes CASSFGTGATDTQYF.

The DNA for the CDR3 is TGTGCCTGGAGTGGTAACTATGGCTACACCTTC. It yields the protein CAWSGNYGYTF. V usage is TRBV30 and J usage is TRBJ1-2; D is uncertain. The CDR3 runs 11 residues. Germline CDR1 and CDR2: GTSNPN and SVGIG (reference sequence). Trimming took 1 base from V and 1 from J, leaving 1 base between them.

The CDR3 region is CASSRTSGTNTGELFF. DNA of the CDR3: TGTGCCAGCTCACGGACTAGCGGGACTAACACCGGGGAGCTGTTTTTT. This rearrangement joins TRBV18 to TRBJ2-2, with 12 bases fitting TRBD2. The germline V gene has CDR1 KGHSH and CDR2 LQKENI. This CDR3 spans 16 amino acids. V gave up 4 bases and J gave up 2 bases; unmatched junction bases: 2.

The J gene is TRBJ2-1, the V gene TRBV6-1; 9 bases match TRBD2. This CDR3 is built from 15 residues. The V gene's germline CDR1 is MNHNS and CDR2 SASEGT. The junction had 3 bases not matched to a gene; V was cut back by 2 bases and J by 4 bases. CDR3 nucleotides: TGTGCCAGCAGTGAATTTGCGGGAGGGTACAATGAGCAGTTCTTC. Protein product: CASSEFAGGYNEQFF.